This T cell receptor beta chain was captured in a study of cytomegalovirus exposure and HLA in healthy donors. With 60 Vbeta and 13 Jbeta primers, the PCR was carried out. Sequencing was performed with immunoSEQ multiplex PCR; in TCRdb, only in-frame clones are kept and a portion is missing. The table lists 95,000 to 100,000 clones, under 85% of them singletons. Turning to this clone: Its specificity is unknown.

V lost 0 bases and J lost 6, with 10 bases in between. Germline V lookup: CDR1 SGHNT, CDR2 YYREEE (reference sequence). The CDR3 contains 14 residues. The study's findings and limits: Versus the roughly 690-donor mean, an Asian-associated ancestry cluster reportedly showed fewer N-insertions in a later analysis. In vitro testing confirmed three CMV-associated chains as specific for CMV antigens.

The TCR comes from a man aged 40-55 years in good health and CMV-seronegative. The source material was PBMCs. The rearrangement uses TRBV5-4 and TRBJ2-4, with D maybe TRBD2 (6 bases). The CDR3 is CASSLVEGTNIQYF. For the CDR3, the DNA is TGTGCCAGCAGCTTGGTGGAGGGGACAAACATTCAGTACTTC.